Below, 13 T cell receptor beta chains from the same sample are listed, as sequenced in a study of cytomegalovirus exposure and HLA in healthy donors. The PCR made use of 60 Vbeta and 13 Jbeta primers. Sequencing used immunoSEQ multiplex PCR; TCRdb keeps in-frame clones, though not all of them. The data show 200,000 or so clones, about 79% seen once. Sequenced material: PBMCs. The receptors originated from a boy between 2 and 10 years old in good health and CMV-seronegative.

V usage is TRBV28 and J usage is TRBJ2-3; D call uncertain. Trimming removed 5 bases at V and 6 bases at J, with 12 bases between. Germline values: CDR1 MDHEN, CDR2 SYDVKM. This CDR3 has 13 amino acids. Here the CDR3 reads CASSPASADTQYF. The DNA of the CDR3 is TGTGCCAGCAGTCCCGCCTCCGCGGATACGCAGTATTTT.

V usage is TRBV4-1 and J usage is TRBJ2-4; 9 nucleotides agree with TRBD1. Trimming at V came to 1 base and at J to 2 bases, leaving 6 bases not matched to a gene. Germline V gives CDR1 MGHRA, CDR2 YSYEKL. The CDR3 loop spans 17 amino acids. CDR3 loop: CASSQGPYRGPKNIQYF. The CDR3 DNA reads TGCGCCAGCAGCCAAGGGCCATACAGGGGGCCCAAAAACATTCAGTACTTC.

The chain recombines TRBV6-5 with TRBJ1-1, with a tentative D call TRBD1 (5 bases). CDR3 size: 14 residues. V lost 0 bases to trimming and J lost 5 bases, with 10 bases between them. CDR1 is MNHEY, CDR2 SVGAGI, per germline. The CDR3 DNA is TGTGCCAGCAGTTACTCGATCGGGGGTACTGAAGCTTTCTTT. Protein sequence: CASSYSIGGTEAFF.

The chain recombines TRBV19 with TRBJ2-6; 7 bases match TRBD1. Unmatched junction bases numbered 8, after V lost 4 bases and J lost 11 bases. Germline CDR1 is LNHDA and CDR2 is SQIVND (reference sequence). The CDR3 consists of 14 residues. The CDR3 bases are TGTGCCAGTAGTACCATAACAGGGGTCCACGTCCTGACTTTC. This translates into CASSTITGVHVLTF.

The chain recombines TRBV5-4 with TRBJ1-1; perhaps TRBD1 as D (5 bases). This CDR3 contains 14 residues. V dropped 3 bases and J dropped 1 base, with 10 bases sitting between them. Germline V gene data show CDR1 as SGHNT and CDR2 as YYREEE (reference sequence). CDR3 DNA sequence: TGTGCCAGCAGCTCGACAGCTACGAACACTGAAGCTTTCTTT. Its translation: CASSSTATNTEAFF.

The CDR3: CASSPTPGGNTETQYF. DNA for the CDR3: TGCGCCAGCAGCCCGACACCGGGGGGTAACACGGAGACCCAGTACTTC. The chain carries TRBV5-1 and TRBJ2-5, with 7 nucleotides matching TRBD2. The CDR3 consists of 16 residues. Germline-derived CDR1 and CDR2 are SGHRS and YFSETQ. J was trimmed by 5 bases and V by 4 bases; bases with no gene match: 14.

The chain combines TRBV2 with TRBJ2-7, with D hard to call. Germline V gene sequence: CDR1 SNHLY, CDR2 FYNNEI. The CDR3 has 13 amino acids. The V gene lost 6 bases and the J gene lost 4 bases, with 13 bases spanning the gap. The CDR3 spells CASRGVGRYEQYF. DNA of the CDR3: TGTGCCAGCAGGGGCGTCGGAAGATACGAGCAGTACTTC.

The CDR3 DNA sequence: TGTGCCGCTGGGCGAGACAGCACAGATACGCAGTATTTT. Translated: CAAGRDSTDTQYF. The J gene is TRBJ2-3, the V gene TRBV7-9; unclear D gene. CDR3 size: 13 residues. The germline V gene has CDR1 SEHNR and CDR2 FQNEAQ (reference sequence). Deletions cut 11 bases from V and 0 bases from J, with 12 bases between.

This clone appeared a single time. The gene calls are TRBV30 and TRBJ2-1; 9 bases agree with TRBD1. The CDR3 extends over 15 amino acids. Germline CDR1 GTSNPN, CDR2 SVGIG (reference sequence). V gave up 2 bases and J gave up 8 bases; unmatched junction bases: 10. The CDR3 loop is CAWSLETGGQDEQFF. In nucleotides, the CDR3 is TGTGCCTGGAGTTTAGAGACAGGGGGACAGGATGAGCAGTTCTTC.

The V call is TRBV2, the J call TRBJ2-7, with 10 bases lining up with TRBD1. Per the germline V gene, CDR1 is SNHLY and CDR2 is FYNNEI. Trimming at V came to 7 bases and at J to 3 bases, leaving 12 bases not matched to a gene. This CDR3 is 16 amino acids long. CDR3 residues: CASKVSSGTGVYEQYF. In DNA, the CDR3 is TGTGCCAGCAAAGTTTCGTCCGGGACAGGGGTCTACGAGCAGTACTTC.

The DNA for the CDR3 is TGTGCCAGCAGTTACGTCCGGCCGGGGAATCAGCCCCAGCATTTT. Amino acids: CASSYVRPGNQPQHF. The gene calls are TRBV6-5 and TRBJ1-5; no reliable D call. Germline V gene lookup returns CDR1 MNHEY and CDR2 SVGAGI. The CDR3 length is 15 residues. V lost 2 bases and J lost 4, with 12 bases in between.

This clone was counted only a few times. This chain links TRBV11-3 with TRBJ2-3, with TRBD2 matching over 12 bases. V lost 5 bases to trimming and J lost 4 bases; unmatched junction nucleotides: 4. The length of the CDR3 is 15 residues. The germline gives CDR1 SGHNT, CDR2 YENEEA. CDR3 in DNA: TGTGCCAGCAGCCCTAGCGGGGGGGCCTCAGATACGCAGTATTTT. This encodes CASSPSGGASDTQYF.

The gene calls are TRBV13 and TRBJ2-5, with TRBD1 as a possible D gene (6 bases). The J call may be in error: the DNA end matches TRBJ2-7 better. The CDR3 has 19 residues. Germline V gives CDR1 PRHDT, CDR2 FYEKMQ (reference sequence). The CDR3 here is CASSPALVGNQGHDYEQYF. In DNA, the CDR3 is TGTGCCAGCAGCCCCGCCCTAGTTGGAAATCAGGGGCACGACTACGAGCAGTACTTC.